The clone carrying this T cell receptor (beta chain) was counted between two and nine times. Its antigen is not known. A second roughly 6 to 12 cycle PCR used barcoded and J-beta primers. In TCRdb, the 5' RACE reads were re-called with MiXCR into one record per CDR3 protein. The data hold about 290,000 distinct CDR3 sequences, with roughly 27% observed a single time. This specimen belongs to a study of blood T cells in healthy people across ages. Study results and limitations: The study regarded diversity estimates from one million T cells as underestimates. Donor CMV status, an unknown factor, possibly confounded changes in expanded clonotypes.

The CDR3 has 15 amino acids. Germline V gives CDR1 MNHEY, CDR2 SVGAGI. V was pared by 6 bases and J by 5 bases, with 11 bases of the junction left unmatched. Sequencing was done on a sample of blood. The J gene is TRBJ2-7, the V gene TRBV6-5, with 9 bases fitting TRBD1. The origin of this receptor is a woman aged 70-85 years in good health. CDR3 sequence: CASRRPGQGTNEQYF. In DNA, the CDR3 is TGTGCCAGCAGGCGCCCGGGACAGGGTACCAACGAGCAGTACTTC.